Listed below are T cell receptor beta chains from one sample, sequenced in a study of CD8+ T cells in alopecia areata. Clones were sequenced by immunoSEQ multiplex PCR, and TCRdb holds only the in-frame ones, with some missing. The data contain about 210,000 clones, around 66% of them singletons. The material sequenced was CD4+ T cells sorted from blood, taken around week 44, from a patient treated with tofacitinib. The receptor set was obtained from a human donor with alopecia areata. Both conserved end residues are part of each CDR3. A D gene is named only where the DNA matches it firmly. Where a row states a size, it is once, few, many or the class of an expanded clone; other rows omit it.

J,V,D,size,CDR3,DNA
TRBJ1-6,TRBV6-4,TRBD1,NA,CASSDSTGRNSPLHF,TGTGCCAGCAGTGACTCGACAGGGCGGAATTCACCCCTCCACTTT
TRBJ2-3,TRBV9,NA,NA,CASSASGNTQYF,TGTGCCAGCAGCGCCTCCGGGAATACGCAGTATTTT
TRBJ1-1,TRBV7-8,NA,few,CASSGFTDTEAFF,TGTGCCAGCAGCGGATTTACGGACACTGAAGCTTTCTTT
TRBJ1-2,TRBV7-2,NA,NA,CASRPDGGFYGYTF,TGTGCCAGCAGACCGGACGGGGGATTCTATGGCTACACCTTC
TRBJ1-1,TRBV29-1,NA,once,CSATRGGEAFF,TGCAGCGCTACCCGGGGCGGTGAAGCTTTCTTT
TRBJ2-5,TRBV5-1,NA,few,CASSFQETQYF,TGCGCCAGCAGCTTTCAAGAGACCCAGTACTTC
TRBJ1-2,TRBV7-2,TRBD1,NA,CASSGQGWSGYTF,TGTGCCAGCAGCGGACAGGGGTGGTCTGGCTACACCTTC
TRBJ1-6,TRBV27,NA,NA,CASTNPGTPSSPLHF,TGTGCCAGCACCAATCCCGGGACACCTAGTTCACCCCTCCACTTT
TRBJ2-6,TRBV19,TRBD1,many,CASSRDSSSGANVLTF,TGTGCCAGTAGTAGGGACAGTTCCTCTGGGGCCAACGTCCTGACTTTC
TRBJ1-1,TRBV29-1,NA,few,CSVRAQGNTEAFF,TGCAGCGTTCGCGCTCAGGGAAACACTGAAGCTTTCTTT
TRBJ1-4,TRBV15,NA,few,CATSRDKEKLFF,TGTGCCACCAGCAGAGATAAAGAAAAACTGTTTTTT
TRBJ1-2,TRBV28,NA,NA,CASNPGAEVYGYTF,TGTGCCAGCAATCCAGGGGCCGAAGTGTATGGCTACACCTTC
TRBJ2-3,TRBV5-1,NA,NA,CASSASGSDTQYF,TGCGCCAGCAGCGCCTCAGGGTCAGATACGCAGTATTTT
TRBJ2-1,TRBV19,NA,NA,CASSIHRVSSYNEQFF,TGTGCCAGTAGTATCCACAGGGTAAGCTCCTACAATGAGCAGTTCTTC
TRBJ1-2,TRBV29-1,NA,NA,CSVETGQGYGYTF,TGCAGCGTTGAAACCGGACAAGGGTATGGCTACACCTTC
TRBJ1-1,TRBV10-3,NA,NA,CAISEESRNTEAFF,TGTGCCATCAGCGAGGAAAGCCGGAACACTGAAGCTTTCTTT
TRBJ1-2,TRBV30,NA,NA,CAWTLKQGGGYTF,TGTGCCTGGACCCTAAAACAGGGAGGTGGCTACACCTTC
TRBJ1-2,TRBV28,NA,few,CASSSRQPPYGYTF,TGTGCCAGCAGTTCCCGACAGCCCCCTTATGGCTACACCTTC
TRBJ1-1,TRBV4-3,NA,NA,CASSLDSKINTEAFF,TGCGCCAGCAGCCTGGACAGCAAGATTAACACTGAAGCTTTCTTT
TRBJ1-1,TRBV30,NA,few,CAWSVGTGNTEAFF,TGTGCCTGGAGTGTGGGAACAGGCAACACTGAAGCTTTCTTT
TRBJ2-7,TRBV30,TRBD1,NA,CAWRGQGFGEQYF,TGTGCCTGGAGGGGACAGGGCTTTGGCGAGCAGTACTTC
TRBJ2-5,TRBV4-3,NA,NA,CASSQEQGLGETQYF,TGCGCCAGCAGCCAAGAACAGGGCCTGGGAGAGACCCAGTACTTC
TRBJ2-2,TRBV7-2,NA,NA,CASSSGLAGELFF,TGTGCCAGCAGCTCCGGACTTGCCGGGGAGCTGTTTTTT
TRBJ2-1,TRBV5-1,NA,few,CASSLEGVGTYNEQFF,TGCGCCAGCAGCTTGGAAGGGGTCGGTACCTACAATGAGCAGTTCTTC
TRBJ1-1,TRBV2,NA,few,CASRGWGVDTEAFF,TGTGCCAGCAGAGGATGGGGGGTAGATACTGAAGCTTTCTTT
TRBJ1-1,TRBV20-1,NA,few,CSARVQGEAFF,TGCAGTGCTAGAGTGCAGGGTGAAGCTTTCTTT
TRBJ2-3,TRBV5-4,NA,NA,CASSLGGYTDTQYF,TGTGCCAGCAGCTTGGGCGGATACACAGATACGCAGTATTTT
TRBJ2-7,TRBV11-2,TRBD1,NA,CASSLEGTGSYEQYF,TGTGCCAGCAGCTTAGAGGGGACAGGGTCGTACGAGCAGTACTTC
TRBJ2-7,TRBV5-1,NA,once,CASSLQEYYEQYF,TGCGCCAGCAGCCTACAGGAGTACTACGAGCAGTACTTC
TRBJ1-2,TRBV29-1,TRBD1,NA,CSAYQGGNGYTF,TGCAGCGCCTACCAGGGGGGTAATGGCTACACCTTC
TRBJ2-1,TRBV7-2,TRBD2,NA,CASSLAPSGGQTRAYNEQFF,TGTGCCAGCAGCTTAGCCCCTAGCGGGGGGCAAACCAGAGCATACAATGAGCAGTTCTTC
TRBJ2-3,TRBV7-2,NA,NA,CASSWLTDTQYF,TGTGCCAGCAGCTGGTTGACAGATACGCAGTATTTT
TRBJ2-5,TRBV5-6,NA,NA,CASSFGAGKQTQYF,TGTGCCAGCAGCTTTGGGGCAGGGAAGCAGACCCAGTACTTC
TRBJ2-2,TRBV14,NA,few,CASSPGPPGELFF,TGTGCCAGCAGCCCCGGTCCCCCCGGGGAGCTGTTTTTT